The 10 T cell receptor beta chains below were found in one sample sequenced in a study of CXCR3-negative and CXCR3-positive naive CD8 T cells. Whole-study findings and limits: Against CXCR3-negative naive cells, CXCR3-positive naive cells showed more hydrophobic TRB CDR3s.

The study made its TRB cDNA libraries by 5' RACE, adding UMI labels. TCRdb re-called the 5' RACE reads, yielding one record per CDR3 amino acid sequence without DNA. The sample includes about 60,000 distinct CDR3 sequences. Antigens for these TCRs are unknown. The sample consisted of naive CXCR3+ CD8+ T cells from blood. Documented subset: CD45RO-CCR7+CD27+CD95- naive CD8+ T cells expressing CXCR3 (TNR3+). These receptors were taken from a human donor in good health. Some clones in this sample may be carry-over from other donors' samples.

This chain uses TRBV7-2 with TRBJ1-1; TCRdb names TRBD1, which stays unverified in the absence of DNA. CDR1 is SGHTA and CDR2 is FQGNSA in the germline V gene. This CDR3 comprises 15 residues. The CDR3: CASSDGTAAPTEAFF.

The V call is TRBV7-9, the J call TRBJ2-3; lacking DNA, the TRBD2 call made by TCRdb goes unchecked. The CDR3 totals 17 residues. Per germline, CDR1 SEHNR and CDR2 FQNEAQ (reference sequence). This CDR3 is CASSARTSGGRTDTQYF. Complete variable domain (other parts from reference TRBV7-9 and TRBJ2-3): DTGVSQNPRHKITKRGQNVTFRCDPISEHNRLYWYRQTLGQGPEFLTYFQNEAQLEKSRLLSDRFSAERPKGSFSTLEIQRTEQGDSAMYLCASSARTSGGRTDTQYFGPGTRLTVL.

The rearrangement uses TRBV5-1 and TRBJ2-1. CDR1 SGHRS and CDR2 YFSETQ come from the germline V gene. The CDR3 runs to 13 residues. The CDR3 protein is CASSLAPGIEQFF.

Here the CDR3 reads CAISAGSPYNEQFF. The gene calls are TRBV10-3 and TRBJ2-1. The CDR3 is 14 residues long. Germline-derived CDR1 and CDR2 are ENHRY and SYGVKD.

The gene calls are TRBV4-2 and TRBJ1-1; the D call from TCRdb, TRBD1, cannot be confirmed without DNA. Germline V gives CDR1 LGHNA, CDR2 YNFKEQ. The CDR3 is 14 residues long. This chain's CDR3 is CASSQSTENTEAFF.

The rearrangement joins TRBV28 to TRBJ1-2; the TCRdb call, TRBD1, lacks DNA for checking. The CDR3 spans 12 residues. Germline CDR1 reads MDHEN; CDR2 reads SYDVKM. The CDR3 reads CASSRTGNGYTF.

This sequence joins TRBV4-3 and TRBJ2-2. Germline V CDR1 and CDR2: LGHNA, YSLEER. CDR3 length: 13 amino acids. CDR3 region: CASSRGPGGELFF.

The CDR3 loop is CASRHTGANEQFF. The chain joins TRBV11-3 to TRBJ2-1; TCRdb lists TRBD1, though no DNA is available to test this call. This CDR3 is built from 13 residues. Germline CDR1 is SGHNT and CDR2 is YENEEA.

The chain joins TRBV20-1 to TRBJ1-2; TCRdb's D call of TRBD1 is untestable without DNA. CDR1 and CDR2 from the germline V gene are DFQATT and SNEGSKA (reference sequence). The CDR3 runs 15 residues. CDR3 amino acids: CSARAYRDRGDGYTF.

This chain links TRBV20-1 with TRBJ1-6. Per germline, CDR1 DFQATT and CDR2 SNEGSKA (reference sequence). The CDR3 runs 15 residues. CDR3 region: CSARGIEEDNSPLHF.